These 21 T cell receptor beta chains were all obtained from the same sample, sequenced in a study of blood T cells in healthy people across ages. The authors ran a second PCR of about 6 to 11 cycles using a sample-barcoded 5' primer and a J-beta primer mix. TCRdb passed the 5' RACE reads through MiXCR, listing each CDR3 protein once. This sample has roughly 700,000 distinct CDR3 sequences, with roughly 25% found just once. These records were also assigned to another study, of T cells of mothers and their children.

What was sequenced was blood. Receptors originate from a boy between 10 and 17 years old in good health.

The chain carries TRBV9 and TRBJ2-5, with 7 bases lining up with TRBD1. The CDR3 contains 16 residues. Germline values: CDR1 SGDLS, CDR2 YYNGEE. The V gene end was trimmed by 4 bases and the J gene end by 4 bases; junction bases not matched to a gene: 13. In nucleotides, the CDR3 is TGTGCCAGCAGCCCCGGAACAGGGGCCGTTACAGAGACCCAGTACTTC. It yields the protein CASSPGTGAVTETQYF.

The chain employs TRBV5-6 and TRBJ1-4; TRBD1 might be the D (6 bases). The CDR3 spans 15 residues. Per the germline V gene, CDR1 is SGHDT and CDR2 is YYEEEE. Trimming shortened V by 1 base and J by 5 bases, and 12 bases separated the two germline ends. The CDR3, as DNA: TGTGCCAGCAGCTTGTCGGCAGGGGTAAATGAAAAACTGTTTTTT. The encoded protein is CASSLSAGVNEKLFF.

The chain uses TRBV15 and TRBJ1-3, with TRBD1 matching over 7 bases. The CDR3 runs to 17 residues. Looked up from germline, CDR1 is LNHNV and CDR2 is YYDKDF (reference sequence). Trimming cost V 4 bases and J 3 bases; bases outside gene matches: 12. CDR3 sequence (DNA): TGTGCCACCAGCATGGGATTGGGACAGACTTTTGGAAACACCATATATTTT. Translation gives CATSMGLGQTFGNTIYF.

V is TRBV12-3 or TRBV12-4 and J is TRBJ2-2; 8 bases fit TRBD1. J was trimmed by 7 bases and V by 5 bases; bases with no gene match: 9. The CDR3 has 15 residues. The DNA for the CDR3 is TGTGCCAGCAGTCCCGAGACAGGGGTAAACGGGGAGCTGTTTTTT. This codes for CASSPETGVNGELFF.

This clonotype was detected a few times. This chain joins TRBV28 and TRBJ2-5; D is uncertain. Trimming took 10 bases from V and 3 from J, leaving 24 bases between them. Germline V gene data show CDR1 as MDHEN and CDR2 as SYDVKM. CDR3 length: 16 amino acids. Here the CDR3 reads CAIKTSRAGPEETQYF. For the CDR3, the DNA is TGTGCCATCAAGACGAGCCGGGCCGGACCAGAAGAGACCCAGTACTTC.

The chain uses TRBV6-2 or TRBV6-3 and TRBJ2-5; 12 nucleotides align to TRBD2. The better agreement between TRBJ2-1 and the DNA end casts doubt on the J call. This CDR3 is 14 amino acids long. CDR1 MNHEY and CDR2 SVGEGT come from the germline V gene. Written as DNA, the CDR3 is TGTGCCAGCAGTTGGACTAGCGGGGAGGATGAGCAGTTCTTC. It is translated as CASSWTSGEDEQFF.

In this sample, this clonotype turned up a few times. The rearrangement uses TRBV7-2 and TRBJ2-7; tentatively, D is TRBD1 (5 bases). The CDR3 loop spans 12 amino acids. Germline V gene lookup returns CDR1 SGHTA and CDR2 FQGNSA. Trimming took 5 bases from V and 7 from J, leaving 12 bases between them. Here the CDR3 reads CASSAKGLEQYF. DNA for the CDR3: TGTGCCAGCAGCGCCAAGGGGTTAGAGCAGTACTTC.

This clonotype was counted many times. The J gene is TRBJ1-4, the V gene TRBV7-2; D gene ambiguous. This CDR3 has 14 residues. V lost 7 bases, J lost 4 bases, and 13 bases lay in between. Germline CDR1 SGHTA, CDR2 FQGNSA. The CDR3 is CASTFAGGNEKLFF. As DNA, the CDR3 is TGTGCCAGCACCTTTGCGGGTGGTAATGAAAAACTGTTTTTT.

The chain couples TRBV2 to TRBJ1-1; D gene ambiguous. CDR1 and CDR2 from the germline V gene are SNHLY and FYNNEI. Trimming removed 5 bases at V and 11 bases at J, with 18 bases between. The CDR3 loop spans 13 amino acids. The CDR3 region has the DNA TGTGCCAGCAGTTATACAGTCGTGGCCGAGGCTTTCTTT. This codes for CASSYTVVAEAFF.

This clonotype came up once. V and J are TRBV7-8 and TRBJ2-1; unclear D gene. The V gene lost 2 bases and the J gene lost 8 bases, with 19 bases spanning the gap. The germline CDR1 and CDR2 sequences are SGHVS and FQNEAQ. The CDR3 runs to 16 residues. This CDR3 is CASSLYTGGLSDEQFF. Here the CDR3 DNA reads TGTGCCAGCAGCTTATATACGGGTGGGCTATCCGATGAGCAGTTCTTC.

This clonotype was detected a few times. The rearrangement links TRBV5-1 to TRBJ2-7; TRBD1 agrees at 8 bases. CDR3 length equals 14 residues. V lost 4 bases to trimming and J lost 3 bases; unmatched junction nucleotides: 6. Germline CDR1 SGHRS, CDR2 YFSETQ. DNA of the CDR3: TGCGCCAGCAGCCGAGGGACAGGTAACTACGAGCAGTACTTC. It codes for CASSRGTGNYEQYF.

The chain's CDR3 is CASSEGVFPGNTIYF. The CDR3 bases are TGTGCCAGCAGTGAAGGGGTCTTCCCTGGAAACACCATATATTTT. The chain carries TRBV2 and TRBJ1-3; D unclear. V dropped 1 base and J dropped 2 bases, with 9 bases sitting between them. The CDR3 loop spans 15 amino acids. The germline V gene has CDR1 SNHLY and CDR2 FYNNEI.

This clonotype was seen a few times. This chain connects TRBV25-1 to TRBJ1-2, with D tentatively TRBD1 (6 bases). Trimming took off 6 bases at V and 6 bases at J, with 14 bases between the two ends. The CDR3 runs to 13 residues. The V gene's germline CDR1 is MGHDK and CDR2 SYGVNS. The CDR3 loop reads CASSVGGRDGYTF. The CDR3 nucleotides read TGTGCCAGCAGCGTAGGGGGGCGAGATGGCTACACCTTC.

This chain uses TRBV7-2 with TRBJ2-1, with a weak D call TRBD1 (6 bases). Germline CDR1 SGHTA, CDR2 FQGNSA. The CDR3 runs 15 residues. V dropped 5 bases and J dropped 2 bases, with 13 bases sitting between them. The CDR3 sequence: CASSPGGGPYNEQFF. DNA for the CDR3: TGTGCCAGCAGCCCAGGTGGGGGCCCCTACAATGAGCAGTTCTTC.

The V gene is TRBV7-2, the J gene TRBJ1-2; D is unclear. The CDR3 has 17 residues. CDR1 SGHTA and CDR2 FQGNSA come from the germline V gene. V was cut by 5 bases and J by 4 bases, with 23 bases left in between. For the CDR3, the DNA is TGTGCCAGCAGCCCGCCGACTCCTCGACATCACCCCTATGGCTACACCTTC. This codes for CASSPPTPRHHPYGYTF.

A few counts support this clonotype. V and J are TRBV5-5 and TRBJ1-5; D call uncertain. V was cut by 2 bases and J by 7 bases, with 4 bases left in between. The CDR3 has 11 amino acids. Per the germline V gene, CDR1 is SGHKS and CDR2 is YYEKEE (reference sequence). This CDR3 reads CASSFQQPQHF. Here the CDR3 DNA reads TGTGCCAGCAGCTTTCAGCAGCCCCAGCATTTT.

The chain has TRBV19 and TRBJ1-2; no clear D. The length of the CDR3 is 12 residues. CDR1 is LNHDA, CDR2 SQIVND, per germline (reference sequence). V was trimmed by 7 bases and J by 8 bases, leaving 14 bases between them. CDR3 in amino acids: CASTQAGGGYTF. The CDR3 coding sequence is TGTGCCAGTACGCAGGCCGGCGGCGGCTACACCTTC.

This clonotype was recorded a few times. The rearrangement joins TRBV7-8 to TRBJ2-7; D not resolved. The V and J ends lost 0 bases and 4 bases respectively, with 13 bases between them. The CDR3 spans 15 residues. Germline CDR1 is SGHVS and CDR2 is FQNEAQ. CDR3: CASSLAAGAKYEQYF. The DNA for the CDR3 is TGTGCCAGCAGCTTAGCGGCAGGAGCGAAGTACGAGCAGTACTTC.

This clonotype was found a few times. The CDR3 DNA reads TGCGCCAGCAGTGAGCCAGGACAGGGTGGTCAGCCCCAGCATTTT. Encoded protein: CASSEPGQGGQPQHF. The rearrangement links TRBV10-2 to TRBJ1-5; 8 bases agree with TRBD1. V was pared by 2 bases and J by 6 bases, with 6 bases of the junction left unmatched. The CDR3 is 15 amino acids. In germline, CDR1 is WSHSY, CDR2 SAAADI.

The genes are TRBV10-3 and TRBJ2-5, with 15 bases lining up with TRBD2. Germline loops: CDR1 ENHRY, CDR2 SYGVKD. The CDR3 extends over 18 amino acids. The V gene end was trimmed by 0 bases and the J gene end by 0 bases; junction bases not matched to a gene: 2. The CDR3 is CAISESGLAGGNQETQYF. CDR3 bases: TGTGCCATCAGTGAGTCGGGACTAGCGGGAGGAAACCAAGAGACCCAGTACTTC.

This clonotype was recorded a few times. The chain has TRBV28 and TRBJ2-7; perhaps TRBD2 as D (5 bases). The germline CDR1 and CDR2 sequences are MDHEN and SYDVKM. The V and J ends lost 6 bases and 2 bases respectively, with 17 bases between them. The CDR3 is made up of 15 amino acids. The CDR3 nucleotides are TGTGCCAGCAGCCGAATCCTAGCCGCGACCTACGAGCAGTACTTC. Translation gives CASSRILAATYEQYF.